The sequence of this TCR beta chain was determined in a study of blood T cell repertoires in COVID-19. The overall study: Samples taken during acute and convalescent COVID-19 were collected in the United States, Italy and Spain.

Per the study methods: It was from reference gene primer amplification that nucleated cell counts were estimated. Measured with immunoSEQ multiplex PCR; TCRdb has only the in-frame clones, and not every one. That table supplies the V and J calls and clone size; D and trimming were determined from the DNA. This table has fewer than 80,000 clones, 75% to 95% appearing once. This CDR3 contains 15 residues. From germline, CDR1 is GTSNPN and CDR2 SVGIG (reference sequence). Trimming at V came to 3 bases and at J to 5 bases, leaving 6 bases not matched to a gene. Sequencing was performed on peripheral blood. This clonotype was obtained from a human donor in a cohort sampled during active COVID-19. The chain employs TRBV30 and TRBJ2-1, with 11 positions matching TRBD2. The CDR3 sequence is CAWRELAGGDNEQFF. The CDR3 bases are TGTGCCTGGAGGGAATTAGCGGGGGGGGACAATGAGCAGTTCTTC.